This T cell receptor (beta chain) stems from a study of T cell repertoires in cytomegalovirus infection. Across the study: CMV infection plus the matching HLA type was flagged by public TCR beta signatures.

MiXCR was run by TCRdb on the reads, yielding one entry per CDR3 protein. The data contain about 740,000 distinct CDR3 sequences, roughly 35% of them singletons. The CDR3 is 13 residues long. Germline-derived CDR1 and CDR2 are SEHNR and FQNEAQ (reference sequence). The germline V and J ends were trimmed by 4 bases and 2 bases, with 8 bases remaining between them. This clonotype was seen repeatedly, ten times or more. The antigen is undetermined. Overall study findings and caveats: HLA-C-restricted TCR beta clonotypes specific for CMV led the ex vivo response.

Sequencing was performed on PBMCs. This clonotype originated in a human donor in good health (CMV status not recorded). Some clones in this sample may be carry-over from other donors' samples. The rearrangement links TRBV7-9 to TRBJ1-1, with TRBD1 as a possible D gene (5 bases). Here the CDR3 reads CASSWGANTEAFF. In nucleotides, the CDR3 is TGTGCCAGCAGCTGGGGCGCCAACACTGAAGCTTTCTTT.